These 32 T cell receptor beta chains were all obtained from the same sample, sequenced in a study of identifying expanded T cells in peripheral blood. Generated by immunoSEQ multiplex PCR, the TCRdb table keeps only in-frame clones and is missing some. The data contain 81,000 or so clones, 80% to 85% of them seen just once; the ten biggest clones take up around a fifth. The sample was blood. The origin of the receptors is a person between 18 and 75 years old in good health.

This clone was observed a single time. Written as DNA, the CDR3 is TGTGCCAGCTCACCTGGACAGGGAGAGATTTATGGCTACACCTTC. Translated: CASSPGQGEIYGYTF. The chain uses TRBV18 and TRBJ1-2; 8 nucleotides align to TRBD1. The J segment lost 5 bases and the V segment lost 3 bases, leaving 8 bases of the junction unmatched. The CDR3 covers 15 residues. Germline V gene data show CDR1 as KGHSH and CDR2 as LQKENI. Based on the CDR3 plus reference TRBV18 and TRBJ1-2, the full variable domain is NAGVMQNPRHLVRRRGQEARLRCSPMKGHSHVYWYRQLPEEGLKFMVYLQKENIIDESGMPKERFSAEFPKEGPSILRIQQVVRGDSAAYFCASSPGQGEIYGYTFGSGTRLTVV.

The rearrangement uses TRBV7-8 and TRBJ1-5; TRBD1 aligns across 8 bases. This CDR3 comprises 15 residues. The V and J ends lost 2 bases and 6 bases, in that order; junction bases with no gene match: 6. Germline values: CDR1 SGHVS, CDR2 FQNEAQ. CDR3 in DNA: TGTGCCAGCAGCTTAAGTGGACAGGGCTTTCAGCCCCAGCATTTT. Translating gives CASSLSGQGFQPQHF.

The gene calls are TRBV7-2 and TRBJ2-4; weak D call: TRBD1 (5 bases). V lost 5 bases to trimming and J lost 0 bases, with 14 bases between them. The CDR3 sequence is 16 residues long. Germline CDR1 and CDR2: SGHTA and FQGNSA. CDR3 loop: CASSLRQILAKNIQYF. Written as DNA, the CDR3 is TGTGCCAGCAGCCTAAGACAGATATTAGCCAAAAACATTCAGTACTTC. Full variable domain (outside the CDR3, taken from reference TRBV7-2 and TRBJ2-4): GAGVSQSPSNKVTEKGKDVELRCDPISGHTALYWYRQSLGQGLEFLIYFQGNSAPDKSGLPSDRFSAERTGGSVSTLTIQRTQQEDSAVYLCASSLRQILAKNIQYFGAGTRLSVL.

Only one count was recorded for this clone. The CDR3 sequence is CASSNPGNYGYTF. The CDR3 nucleotides read TGTGCCAGCAGCAACCCTGGAAACTATGGCTACACCTTC. V and J are TRBV21-1 and TRBJ1-2. TRBV21-1 is tagged as a pseudogene. This CDR3 comprises 13 residues.

The gene calls are TRBV27 and TRBJ2-7; 7 bases agree with TRBD1. Trimming at V came to 6 bases and at J to 2 bases, leaving 7 bases not matched to a gene. The germline V gene has CDR1 MNHEY and CDR2 SMNVEV (reference sequence). This CDR3 is built from 14 residues. The CDR3 coding sequence is TGTGCCAGCAGGATTTCCACAGGGGCCTACGAGCAGTACTTC. It encodes CASRISTGAYEQYF.

The J gene is TRBJ2-1, the V gene TRBV28, with 11 bases identical to TRBD1. Per the germline V gene, CDR1 is MDHEN and CDR2 is SYDVKM. J lost 10 bases, V lost 7 bases, and 12 bases had no gene match. CDR3 length: 15 residues. CDR3 DNA sequence: TGTGCCAGCACCCCTCGGGTGGACAGGGGGCAAGAGCAGTTCTTC. Amino acids: CASTPRVDRGQEQFF.

The chain is built from TRBV2 and TRBJ1-2; D gene ambiguous. The length of the CDR3 is 13 residues. Germline assignment: CDR1 SNHLY and CDR2 FYNNEI. The germline V and J ends were trimmed by 6 bases and 8 bases, with 16 bases remaining between them. DNA for the CDR3: TGTGCCAGCAGGGGTGGGCTTATTGAGGGCTACACCTTC. Amino acids: CASRGGLIEGYTF.

The chain combines TRBV21-1 with TRBJ2-7. TRBV21-1 is termed a pseudogene. The CDR3 is made up of 13 amino acids. The CDR3 here is CASSKGGPMAEYF. CDR3 coding DNA: TGTGCCAGCAGCAAAGGGGGACCGATGGCGGAGTACTTC.

V gene TRBV7-8 combines with J gene TRBJ1-3; no clear D gene. CDR1 and CDR2 from the germline V gene are SGHVS and FQNEAQ. V lost 5 bases, J lost 0 bases, and 8 bases lay in between. This CDR3 region has 14 residues. The CDR3 is CASSRKVSGNTIYF. CDR3 DNA sequence: TGTGCCAGCAGCCGAAAAGTCTCTGGAAACACCATATATTTT.

This clone has a single count. The chain recombines TRBV4-2 with TRBJ1-4; D unresolved. The V gene lost 4 bases and the J gene lost 4 bases, with 16 bases spanning the gap. Germline V gene lookup returns CDR1 LGHNA and CDR2 YNFKEQ. CDR3 size: 16 residues. Here the CDR3 reads CASSPAWGEGNEKLFF. In DNA, the CDR3 is TGTGCCAGCAGCCCAGCTTGGGGAGAAGGTAATGAAAAACTGTTTTTT.

V gene TRBV18 combines with J gene TRBJ2-7; D not resolved. Germline-derived CDR1 and CDR2 are KGHSH and LQKENI. V was cut by 1 base and J by 2 bases, with 9 bases left in between. This CDR3 has 14 residues. This CDR3 reads CASSPLAAPYEQYF. As DNA, the CDR3 is TGTGCCAGCTCACCACTGGCCGCACCCTACGAGCAGTACTTC.

The sample holds one count of this clone. The chain uses TRBV5-6 and TRBJ2-5, with 9 bases identical to TRBD1. The CDR3 contains 14 residues. The germline gives CDR1 SGHDT, CDR2 YYEEEE. With V trimmed by 6 bases and J by 5 bases, 8 bases remained unmatched. The CDR3 here is CASMIGDRAETQYF. CDR3 DNA: TGTGCCAGCATGATTGGGGACAGGGCGGAGACCCAGTACTTC.

The chain carries TRBV7-9 and TRBJ1-1; TRBD1 is a possible D gene (5 bases). CDR1 and CDR2 from the germline V gene are SEHNR and FQNEAQ (reference sequence). The CDR3 covers 14 residues. V shed 1 base and J shed 0 bases, with 6 bases lying between them. The CDR3 here is CASSLGGLNTEAFF. Here the CDR3 DNA reads TGTGCCAGCAGCTTAGGGGGCCTGAACACTGAAGCTTTCTTT.

The V call is TRBV11-1, the J call TRBJ1-1; 10 positions agree with TRBD1. The CDR3 runs to 15 residues. From germline, CDR1 is SGHAT and CDR2 FQDESV (reference sequence). The V segment lost 3 bases and the J segment 6 bases; nucleotides outside the gene matches: 7. This CDR3 reads CASSFSTGGSAEAFF. The CDR3 DNA sequence: TGTGCCAGCAGCTTCTCGACAGGGGGCAGCGCTGAAGCTTTCTTT.

CDR3: CSARWLRGYTF. DNA of the CDR3: TGCAGTGCTAGATGGCTGAGGGGCTACACCTTC. The V and J genes are TRBV20-1 and TRBJ1-2; D unresolved. Per germline, CDR1 DFQATT and CDR2 SNEGSKA (reference sequence). Trimming shortened V by 2 bases and J by 8 bases, and 9 bases separated the two germline ends. The CDR3 has 11 residues.

The chain uses TRBV5-5 and TRBJ1-5; 7 positions agree with TRBD1. The CDR3 runs 15 residues. Germline V gene sequence: CDR1 SGHKS, CDR2 YYEKEE (reference sequence). Germline trimming cut 3 bases from V and 6 bases from J; bases unmatched to any gene: 9. As DNA, the CDR3 is TGTGCCAGCAGCTCGGGGACAGTCCTCAGTCAGCCCCAGCATTTT. Its protein product is CASSSGTVLSQPQHF.

The table lists this clone with a count of one. This chain uses TRBV5-1 with TRBJ2-5; 9 bases are a match to TRBD1. Germline CDR1 SGHRS, CDR2 YFSETQ. CDR3 length: 15 residues. The V and J ends lost 1 base and 2 bases, in that order; junction bases with no gene match: 3. Written as DNA, the CDR3 is TGCGCCAGCAGCTTGTCGGGACAGGGTCAAGAGACCCAGTACTTC. Translating gives CASSLSGQGQETQYF. Complete variable domain (other parts from reference TRBV5-1 and TRBJ2-5): KAGVTQTPRYLIKTRGQQVTLSCSPISGHRSVSWYQQTPGQGLQFLFEYFSETQRNKGNFPGRFSGRQFSNSRSEMNVSTLELGDSALYLCASSLSGQGQETQYFGPGTRLLVL.

This clone was observed once. The rearrangement links TRBV7-2 to TRBJ2-3; D tentatively reads TRBD1 or TRBD2 (5 bases each). Germline CDR1 and CDR2: SGHTA and FQGNSA. The CDR3 contains 15 residues. Trimming took 2 bases from V and 6 from J, leaving 15 bases between them. The CDR3 sequence: CASSLLAFEGDTQYF. The CDR3 nucleotides are TGTGCCAGCAGCTTACTAGCCTTCGAGGGGGATACGCAGTATTTT.

This clone was recorded once. This chain joins TRBV27 and TRBJ2-1; 8 positions agree with TRBD2. The germline gives CDR1 MNHEY, CDR2 SMNVEV (reference sequence). The V segment lost 2 bases and the J segment 3 bases; nucleotides outside the gene matches: 3. The CDR3 consists of 15 residues. CDR3 in amino acids: CASSLKGLVYNEQFF. The CDR3 DNA follows: TGTGCCAGCAGTTTAAAGGGACTAGTCTACAATGAGCAGTTCTTC.

In this sample, this clone turned up a few times. This chain links TRBV27 with TRBJ2-7; D gene unclear. This CDR3 is 13 amino acids long. Trimming took 5 bases from V and 3 from J, leaving 11 bases between them. Germline CDR1 is MNHEY and CDR2 is SMNVEV (reference sequence). The CDR3 reads CASSPFPNYEQYF. CDR3 nucleotides: TGTGCCAGCAGTCCATTTCCCAACTACGAGCAGTACTTC.

V and J are TRBV29-1 and TRBJ2-7; 9 bases line up with TRBD1. Germline values: CDR1 SQVTM, CDR2 ANQGSEA. Losses at the gene ends were 7 bases for V and 6 bases for J; bases not matched to a gene: 10. The CDR3 consists of 13 residues. The CDR3 nucleotides are TGCAGCGGACTAACAGGGGGCGGTTCCGAGCAGTACTTC. Protein product: CSGLTGGGSEQYF.

The J gene is TRBJ2-7, the V gene TRBV18, with D maybe TRBD2 (6 bases). This CDR3 spans 15 amino acids. The V and J ends lost 0 bases and 7 bases respectively, with 16 bases between them. Germline CDR1 is KGHSH and CDR2 is LQKENI. CDR3 DNA: TGTGCCAGCTCACCACCGGGGGGAGGCCCGGGGGAGCAGTACTTC. This sequence encodes CASSPPGGGPGEQYF.

DNA of the CDR3: TGTGCCAGCAGTTACCCCGGAATCGGCTACGAGCAGTACTTC. Translating gives CASSYPGIGYEQYF. The genes are TRBV6-6 and TRBJ2-7; D unresolved. The CDR3 sequence is 14 residues long. Germline V gene sequence: CDR1 MNHNY, CDR2 SVGAGI (reference sequence). V lost 2 bases and J 3 bases, leaving 11 bases between the germline ends.

The chain combines TRBV27 with TRBJ2-5, with D maybe TRBD1 (5 bases). With 3 bases removed from V and 1 base from J, the gap between germline ends came to 9 bases. The CDR3 spans 14 residues. Per the germline V gene, CDR1 is MNHEY and CDR2 is SMNVEV (reference sequence). The CDR3 nucleotides read TGTGCCAGCAGTTTGACAGCTGCCCAAGAGACCCAGTACTTC. Translating it yields CASSLTAAQETQYF.

J is TRBJ2-5 and V is TRBV28; D assignment may be TRBD1 or TRBD2 (5 bases each). Germline V gives CDR1 MDHEN, CDR2 SYDVKM. Trimming pared 3 bases from V and 4 bases from J, leaving 12 bases between. The CDR3 length is 14 residues. CDR3 sequence reads: CASSFRGDRETQYF. In DNA, the CDR3 is TGTGCCAGCAGTTTCAGAGGGGACCGAGAGACCCAGTACTTC.

The V and J genes are TRBV10-3 and TRBJ2-5, with D perhaps matching TRBD1 (5 bases). This CDR3 is 13 amino acids long. The V end lost 10 bases, the J end lost 1 base, and 13 bases lay between the germline ends. Germline lookup yields CDR1 ENHRY and CDR2 SYGVKD. The CDR3 sequence: CATLRQSQETQYF. CDR3 coding DNA: TGTGCCACTCTACGACAGAGCCAAGAGACCCAGTACTTC.

The chain is built from TRBV19 and TRBJ2-6; the D is unclear. Deletions cut 7 bases from V and 0 bases from J, with 10 bases between. This CDR3 has 15 amino acids. Germline CDR1 and CDR2: LNHDA and SQIVND (reference sequence). The DNA of the CDR3 is TGTGCCAGTACCATTAGTCGCTCTGGGGCCAACGTCCTGACTTTC. Encoded protein: CASTISRSGANVLTF.

This chain connects TRBV2 to TRBJ2-2; D uncertain. This CDR3 contains 16 residues. The V gene lost 0 bases and the J gene lost 1 base, with 9 bases spanning the gap. CDR1 and CDR2 (germline): SNHLY, FYNNEI. CDR3 in amino acids: CASSEAGSRNTGELFF. CDR3 bases: TGTGCCAGCAGTGAAGCTGGCAGCCGGAACACCGGGGAGCTGTTTTTT.

This chain connects TRBV5-1 to TRBJ2-5; 11 bases line up with TRBD2. Per the germline V gene, CDR1 is SGHRS and CDR2 is YFSETQ. J gave up 2 bases and V 4 bases, and 4 bases lay outside the gene matches. The CDR3 covers 15 residues. CDR3 protein: CASSPGLAEQETQYF. The CDR3 nucleotides are TGCGCCAGCAGCCCGGGACTAGCGGAGCAAGAGACCCAGTACTTC.

The rearrangement joins TRBV5-1 to TRBJ2-5; 9 bases are a match to TRBD1. The CDR3 runs to 14 residues. The germline V gene has CDR1 SGHRS and CDR2 YFSETQ. After removal of 3 bases from V and 5 bases from J, the junction contained 5 bases not matched to a gene. The CDR3 sequence is CASSSGQGKETQYF. The CDR3 nucleotides are TGCGCCAGCAGCTCGGGACAGGGTAAGGAGACCCAGTACTTC. The whole variable domain, remainder taken from reference TRBV5-1 and TRBJ2-5, is KAGVTQTPRYLIKTRGQQVTLSCSPISGHRSVSWYQQTPGQGLQFLFEYFSETQRNKGNFPGRFSGRQFSNSRSEMNVSTLELGDSALYLCASSSGQGKETQYFGPGTRLLVL.

The chain couples TRBV6-5 to TRBJ2-1, with D uncertain. The germline V gene has CDR1 MNHEY and CDR2 SVGAGI. Between the trimmed V and J ends, which lost 0 bases and 1 base, there was a span of 7 bases. The CDR3 consists of 15 residues. Here the CDR3 reads CASSYSIPSYNEQFF. DNA for the CDR3: TGTGCCAGCAGTTACTCGATCCCATCCTACAATGAGCAGTTCTTC.

In its sample, this clone was seen once. Sequence at one end of the junction differs from germline and may be a read error. This chain connects TRBV7-9 to TRBJ1-5; TRBD1 matches at 7 bases. The CDR3 extends over 16 amino acids. From germline, CDR1 is SEHNR and CDR2 FQNEAQ (reference sequence). The CDR3 protein is CASSQDRDSSYQPQHF. CDR3 nucleotide sequence: TGCGCCAGCAGCCAAGACAGGGACAGCTCTTATCAGCCCCAGCATTTT.